Below are 11 T cell receptor beta chains sequenced from a single sample in a study of beta chain features in type 1 diabetes. Sequenced material consisted of expressed TCRB transcripts (all of the isolated RNA was reverse transcribed). The method was immunoSEQ multiplex PCR; TCRdb's version includes in-frame clones alone and lacks a portion of them. This sample has 400,000 to 600,000 clones, with roughly 30% found just once. Sequencing used naive CD4+ T cells from blood. Receptor source: a young man in good health.

This clone was counted a few times. The V call is TRBV15, the J call TRBJ2-1, with D possibly matching TRBD1 (5 bases). This CDR3 has 14 residues. V was cut by 2 bases and J by 6 bases, with 11 bases left in between. The germline V gene has CDR1 LNHNV and CDR2 YYDKDF (reference sequence). CDR3 nucleotide sequence: TGTGCCACCAGCAGACTCCATAGGGGCAATGAGCAGTTCTTC. The encoded protein is CATSRLHRGNEQFF.

In this sample, this clone turned up a few times. The genes are TRBV25-1 and TRBJ2-5; D is perhaps TRBD1 (6 bases). The CDR3 has 15 residues. V shed 5 bases and J shed 2 bases, with 15 bases lying between them. Germline V gives CDR1 MGHDK, CDR2 SYGVNS. The CDR3 sequence is CASSWGPDRQETQYF. The CDR3 bases are TGTGCCAGCAGTTGGGGCCCGGACAGACAAGAGACCCAGTACTTC.

The table lists this clone with a few counts. V is TRBV2 and J is TRBJ2-2, with 7 bases that match TRBD1. The trim removed 6 bases at V and 1 base at J, leaving 8 bases unmatched. The CDR3 length is 16 residues. Germline assignment: CDR1 SNHLY and CDR2 FYNNEI. The CDR3 DNA reads as TGTGCCAGCAGGCCCCCGGGACAGAGGAACACCGGGGAGCTGTTTTTT. This translates into CASRPPGQRNTGELFF.

This chain links TRBV2 with TRBJ2-7; TRBD1 might be the D (6 bases). CDR3 length equals 15 residues. Germline assignment: CDR1 SNHLY and CDR2 FYNNEI. V lost 10 bases, J lost 5 bases, and 24 bases lay in between. The CDR3, as DNA: TGTGCCACCAAAGGGGGACAAGAAGAAGTGAACGAGCAGTACTTC. Amino acid sequence: CATKGGQEEVNEQYF.

V and J are TRBV4-3 and TRBJ2-5; D call uncertain. Germline V gives CDR1 LGHNA, CDR2 YSLEER. V lost 4 bases to trimming and J lost 2 bases, with 11 bases between them. The length of the CDR3 is 14 residues. CDR3 DNA: TGCGCCAGCAGCCCATTCACCGGGCAAGAGACCCAGTACTTC. It is translated as CASSPFTGQETQYF.

This sequence joins TRBV27 and TRBJ2-5; unclear D gene. CDR3 size: 13 residues. The V gene's germline CDR1 is MNHEY and CDR2 SMNVEV (reference sequence). With 3 bases removed from V and 2 bases from J, the gap between germline ends came to 7 bases. Here the CDR3 reads CASSLRLQETQYF. In DNA, the CDR3 is TGTGCCAGCAGTTTGAGGTTGCAAGAGACCCAGTACTTC.

As to this clone: This specimen includes other DNA sequences encoding the same CDR3. The V call is TRBV30, the J call TRBJ1-2; a weak D match, TRBD1 (6 bases). This CDR3 contains 13 residues. V was pared by 0 bases and J by 5 bases, with 10 bases between. CDR1 and CDR2 (germline): GTSNPN, SVGIG (reference sequence). The CDR3 loop is CAWSVRGYYGYTF. CDR3 nucleotide sequence: TGTGCCTGGAGTGTAAGGGGGTATTATGGCTACACCTTC.

The rearrangement uses TRBV9 and TRBJ2-6, with D uncertain. This CDR3 has 17 residues. V lost 0 bases to trimming and J lost 0 bases, with 10 bases between them. Germline V CDR1 and CDR2: SGDLS, YYNGEE. CDR3 sequence reads: CASSVEDQGSGANVLTF. CDR3 sequence (DNA): TGTGCCAGCAGCGTAGAGGATCAAGGCTCTGGGGCCAACGTCCTGACTTTC.

This clone has only a few counts. This chain uses TRBV27 with TRBJ2-7; possible D gene TRBD2, 7 bases. From germline, CDR1 is MNHEY and CDR2 SMNVEV (reference sequence). The CDR3 runs to 16 residues. V dropped 2 bases and J dropped 0 bases, with 14 bases sitting between them. The CDR3 spells CASSLNGGALSYEQYF. Here the CDR3 DNA reads TGTGCCAGCAGTTTAAATGGGGGGGCACTCTCCTACGAGCAGTACTTC.

V is TRBV15 and J is TRBJ1-3; possible D gene TRBD1, 5 bases. V dropped 4 bases and J dropped 0 bases, with 10 bases sitting between them. The germline gives CDR1 LNHNV, CDR2 YYDKDF (reference sequence). The CDR3 loop spans 15 amino acids. As DNA, the CDR3 is TGTGCCACCAGCACCTGGGGGATCTCTGGAAACACCATATATTTT. It encodes CATSTWGISGNTIYF.

This rearrangement joins TRBV7-2 to TRBJ2-1; TRBD1 matches 10 bases. This CDR3 is 15 amino acids long. J gave up 4 bases and V 5 bases, and 5 bases lay outside the gene matches. Germline-derived CDR1 and CDR2 are SGHTA and FQGNSA. CDR3: CASSPRDRGYNEQFF. The CDR3 coding sequence is TGTGCCAGCAGCCCCCGGGACAGGGGATACAATGAGCAGTTCTTC.